This is a list of T cell receptor beta chains from one sample in a study of blood T cell repertoires in COVID-19. The protocol was immunoSEQ multiplex PCR, while the TCRdb copy is restricted to in-frame clones and leaves out a portion. The table lists tens of thousands of clones, approximately 82% of them singletons. Sample: peripheral blood. All receptors come from a human donor in a cohort sampled during active COVID-19. Both conserved end residues are part of each CDR3. The D gene is left open where the match is weak. For some rows the clone size is stated as once, few or many, or as a class when expanded; others skip it.

TGTGCCATCCGAGGGCTAGCGGACACCGGGGAGCTGTTTTTT	CAIRGLADTGELFF	TRBD2	NA	TRBJ2-2	TRBV10-3
TGTGCCAGCAGCGAAGGGGGGGACAGGGCGAGGTCACCCCTCCACTTT	CASSEGGDRARSPLHF	TRBD1	NA	TRBJ1-6	TRBV13
TGTGCCAGCAGCCCTCACTTCGGGGTTCAAGAGACCCAGTACTTC	CASSPHFGVQETQYF	NA	few	TRBJ2-5	TRBV7-9
TGTGCCAGTAGAAGGGCGGGAAACTATGAGCAGTTCTTC	CASRRAGNYEQFF	NA	NA	TRBJ2-1	TRBV19
TGTGCCAGCAGCCATTCCGGACAGGGGGCGTTTCCCGGGGAGCTGTTTTTT	CASSHSGQGAFPGELFF	TRBD1	NA	TRBJ2-2	TRBV16
TGTGCCAGCAGCCAAGATCGGGATCAGCCCCAGCATTTT	CASSQDRDQPQHF	NA	once	TRBJ1-5	TRBV3-1/TRBV3-2
TGTGCCAGCAGCTTAGGGGCCTATAGCAATCAGCCCCAGCATTTT	CASSLGAYSNQPQHF	NA	NA	TRBJ1-5	TRBV6-5
TGTGCCAGCAGCCTCCGACAGGGCGACAATGAGCAGTTCTTC	CASSLRQGDNEQFF	TRBD1	NA	TRBJ2-1	TRBV14
TGTGCCAGCAGCCCTAGCGGGGGGGGCGAGCAGTACTTC	CASSPSGGGEQYF	TRBD2	once	TRBJ2-7	TRBV7-2
TGTGCCAGCAGTACTCGACTAGCGGAGCAGTTCTTC	CASSTRLAEQFF	TRBD2	medium-sized	TRBJ2-1	TRBV6-2/TRBV6-3
TGTGCCAGCAGCACACGGACTAGCGGGAGGTACGAGCAGTACTTC	CASSTRTSGRYEQYF	TRBD2	NA	TRBJ2-7	TRBV6-5